This TCR beta chain originates from a study of beta chain features in type 1 diabetes. Notes on the study in general: There was a possibility that cDNA sequencing over-represented cells with high TCR expression. For type 1 diabetes patients, VDJ junctions showed fewer insertions and more deletions. Type 1 diabetes patients had moderately but significantly shorter TCRB CDR3s in all four CD4+ subsets.

Investigators reverse transcribed all isolated RNA, so they sequenced expressed TCRB transcripts. The average output of naive, central memory and regulatory T cell samples was several million reads. Profiling relied on immunoSEQ multiplex PCR, and the TCRdb table lists in-frame clones only, not all of them. The data show a few hundred thousand clones, 15% seen once. This CDR3 is built from 15 residues. CDR1 and CDR2 (germline): GTSNPN, SVGIG (reference sequence). The germline V and J ends were trimmed by 0 bases and 0 bases, with 9 bases remaining between them. Concerning this clone itself: Its antigen is not known.

Every donor had blood drawn once into heparin, approximately 0.11 L on average. The chain carries TRBV30 and TRBJ1-5; tentative D call: TRBD1 (5 bases). The TCR was taken from a young man with type 1 diabetes. Specimen: naive CD4+ T cells from blood. The DNA for the CDR3 is TGTGCCTGGAGTGTCGCAGGGAATAGCAATCAGCCCCAGCATTTT. This gives the protein CAWSVAGNSNQPQHF.